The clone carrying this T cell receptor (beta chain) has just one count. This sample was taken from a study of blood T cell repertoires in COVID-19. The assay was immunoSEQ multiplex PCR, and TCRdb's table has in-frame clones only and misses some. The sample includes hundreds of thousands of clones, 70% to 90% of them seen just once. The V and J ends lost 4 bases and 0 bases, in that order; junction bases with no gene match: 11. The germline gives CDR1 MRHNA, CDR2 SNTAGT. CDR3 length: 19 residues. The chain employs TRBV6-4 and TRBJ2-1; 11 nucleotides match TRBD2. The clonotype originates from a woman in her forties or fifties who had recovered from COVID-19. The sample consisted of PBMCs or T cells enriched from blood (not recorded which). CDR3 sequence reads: CASSARPYSGRASYNEQFF. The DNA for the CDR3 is TGTGCCAGCAGTGCACGGCCTTATAGCGGGAGGGCCTCCTACAATGAGCAGTTCTTC.